Shown below are 11 T cell receptor beta chains from a single sample sequenced in a study of blood T cell repertoires in COVID-19. The table came from immunoSEQ multiplex PCR; TCRdb's copy has only in-frame clones and leaves some out. The sample gives roughly 100,000 clones, 80% to 90% of which show up once; around 10% is in the top ten. Sequenced: peripheral blood. Receptors originate from a man of 80 years or more with acute or convalescent COVID-19.

The chain combines TRBV7-8 with TRBJ1-1; perhaps TRBD1 as D (6 bases). Trimming took off 3 bases at V and 1 base at J, with 6 bases between the two ends. Germline-derived CDR1 and CDR2 are SGHVS and FQNEAQ. CDR3 length equals 13 residues. The CDR3 bases are TGTGCCAGCAGCTTGACAGGGAACACTGAAGCTTTCTTT. It codes for CASSLTGNTEAFF.

The J gene is TRBJ1-1, the V gene TRBV12-5; a possible D gene is TRBD1 (6 bases). V was trimmed by 6 bases and J by 1 base, leaving 15 bases between them. The CDR3 is made up of 15 amino acids. The germline V gene encodes CDR1 LGHNT and CDR2 FRNRAP. CDR3 nucleotide sequence: TGTGCTAGTGGCCTACAGGGTTTTAGGAACACTGAAGCTTTCTTT. This translates into CASGLQGFRNTEAFF.

The V and J genes are TRBV23-1 and TRBJ1-4; D is undetermined. TRBV23-1 falls under the ORF class, with uncertain function. Deletions cut 8 bases from V and 0 bases from J, with 10 bases between. This CDR3 has 14 residues. CDR3 in amino acids: CASPSGATNEKLFF. In DNA form, the CDR3 reads TGCGCCAGCCCTTCGGGTGCAACTAATGAAAAACTGTTTTTT.

The gene calls are TRBV2 and TRBJ2-5; D is perhaps TRBD1 (5 bases). The V and J ends lost 6 bases and 5 bases respectively, with 13 bases between them. From germline, CDR1 is SNHLY and CDR2 FYNNEI. The CDR3 covers 13 residues. The CDR3 DNA follows: TGTGCCAGCAGCGTACCAGGGATGGAGACCCAGTACTTC. This codes for CASSVPGMETQYF.

The chain couples TRBV25-1 to TRBJ1-1; D uncertain. Trimming pared 4 bases from V and 5 bases from J, leaving 11 bases between. Germline CDR1 reads MGHDK; CDR2 reads SYGVNS. CDR3 length equals 13 residues. The CDR3 nucleotides are TGTGCCAGCAGTGGGCAGAGGAAGACTGAAGCTTTCTTT. It yields the protein CASSGQRKTEAFF. The full variable domain, in which reference TRBV25-1 and TRBJ1-1 provide the parts outside the CDR3, is EADIYQTPRYLVIGTGKKITLECSQTMGHDKMYWYQQDPGMELHLIHYSYGVNSTEKGDLSSESTVSRIRTEHFPLTLESARPSHTSQYLCASSGQRKTEAFFGQGTRLTVV.

The chain links TRBV12-3 or TRBV12-4 to TRBJ2-1; D unclear. The CDR3 length is 11 residues. V gave up 3 bases and J gave up 9 bases, with 6 bases separating them. CDR3 in amino acids: CASSFAVEQFF. DNA of the CDR3: TGTGCCAGCAGTTTTGCGGTTGAGCAGTTCTTC.

The chain joins TRBV7-3 to TRBJ2-2, with D tentatively TRBD2 (6 bases). The CDR3 sequence is 15 residues long. V was cut by 5 bases and J by 0 bases, with 10 bases left in between. The germline CDR1 and CDR2 sequences are SGHTA and FQGTGA. The CDR3 is CASSEGLTNTGELFF. DNA of the CDR3: TGTGCCAGCAGCGAGGGACTTACGAACACCGGGGAGCTGTTTTTT.

This sequence joins TRBV19 and TRBJ1-1; maybe TRBD1 (5 bases). There are 12 residues in the CDR3. V was clipped by 3 bases and J by 10 bases, with 12 bases between them. Per germline, CDR1 LNHDA and CDR2 SQIVND (reference sequence). CDR3 protein: CASSIEPGGAFF. The CDR3 nucleotides are TGTGCCAGTAGTATCGAGCCCGGGGGAGCTTTCTTT. The full variable domain, with the rest looked up from reference TRBV19 and TRBJ1-1, is DGGITQSPKYLFRKEGQNVTLSCEQNLNHDAMYWYRQDPGQGLRLIYYSQIVNDFQKGDIAEGYSVSREKKESFPLTVTSAQKNPTAFYLCASSIEPGGAFFGQGTRLTVV.

J is TRBJ2-7 and V is TRBV18; 7 bases are a match to TRBD1. V trimming: 2 bases; J trimming: 0 bases; junction bases outside the gene matches: 1. The length of the CDR3 is 14 residues. CDR1 and CDR2 from the germline V gene are KGHSH and LQKENI. The CDR3: CASSPRDSSYEQYF. CDR3 bases: TGTGCCAGCTCACCAAGGGACAGCTCCTACGAGCAGTACTTC.

This clone was counted between two and nine times. The V call is TRBV7-2, the J call TRBJ2-7; 13 bases map to TRBD2. The germline V gene encodes CDR1 SGHTA and CDR2 FQGNSA. The V gene end was trimmed by 5 bases and the J gene end by 5 bases; junction bases not matched to a gene: 3. This CDR3 spans 14 amino acids. CDR3 bases: TGTGCCAGCAGCCTACTAGCGGGAGGGGACGAGCAGTACTTC. Its translation is CASSLLAGGDEQYF.

This chain joins TRBV6-5 and TRBJ2-5; D may be TRBD1 (6 bases). Germline CDR1 MNHEY, CDR2 SVGAGI. V lost 0 bases, J lost 1 base, and 6 bases lay in between. CDR3 length: 14 amino acids. As DNA, the CDR3 is TGTGCCAGCAGTTACTCCAGGGGCCAAGAGACCCAGTACTTC. This codes for CASSYSRGQETQYF.